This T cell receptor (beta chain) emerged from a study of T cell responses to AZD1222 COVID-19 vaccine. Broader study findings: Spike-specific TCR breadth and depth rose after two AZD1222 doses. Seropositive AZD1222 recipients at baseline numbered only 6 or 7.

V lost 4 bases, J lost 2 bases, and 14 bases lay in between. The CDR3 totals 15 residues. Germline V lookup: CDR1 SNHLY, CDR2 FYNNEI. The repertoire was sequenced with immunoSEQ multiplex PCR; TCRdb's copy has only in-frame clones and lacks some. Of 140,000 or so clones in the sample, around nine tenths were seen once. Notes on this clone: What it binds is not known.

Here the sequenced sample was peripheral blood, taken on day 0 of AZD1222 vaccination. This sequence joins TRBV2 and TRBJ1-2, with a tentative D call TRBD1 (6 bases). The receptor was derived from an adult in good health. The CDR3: CASSGQDLRNYGYTF. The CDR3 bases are TGTGCCAGCAGTGGACAGGACCTACGAAACTATGGCTACACCTTC.